The 24 T cell receptor beta chains presented below share a single source sample, sequenced in a study of PD-1 blockade in classical Hodgkin lymphoma. Measured with immunoSEQ multiplex PCR; TCRdb has only the in-frame clones, and not every one. Among some 50,000 clones listed, about 75% were seen once. As to time point: cycle 4 day 1 (C4D1), after six to seven weeks of nivolumab. All the patients suffered relapse after autologous stem cell transplantation, and brentuximab vedotin exposure differed. Sample: peripheral blood mononuclear cells (PBMCs), taken before the fourth cycle of nivolumab. These receptors all come from a human donor with classical Hodgkin lymphoma.

About this clone: Other DNA variants within this sample encode the same CDR3. V is TRBV7-8 and J is TRBJ2-5; D is perhaps TRBD1 (6 bases). This CDR3 region has 13 residues. Germline loops: CDR1 SGHVS, CDR2 FQNEAQ. Trimming left V 4 bases short and J 2 bases short, with 8 bases between. The CDR3 protein is CASSSDRQETQYF. CDR3 bases: TGTGCCAGCAGCTCTGACAGGCAAGAGACCCAGTACTTC. Variable domain in full (rest from reference TRBV7-8 and TRBJ2-5): GAGVSQSPRYKVAKRGQDVALRCDPISGHVSLFWYQQALGQGPEFLTYFQNEAQLDKSGLPSDRFFAERPEGSVSTLKIQRTQQEDSAVYLCASSSDRQETQYFGPGTRLLVL.

This clone has only one observation. V usage is TRBV29-1 and J usage is TRBJ2-1, with D possibly being TRBD1 or TRBD2 (6 bases each). V lost 7 bases to trimming and J lost 5 bases, with 15 bases between them. The CDR3 spans 13 residues. Germline V lookup: CDR1 SQVTM, CDR2 ANQGSEA. The CDR3 DNA reads as TGCAGCGCCGGTTGGGGGGCGGACAATGAGCAGTTCTTC. Protein: CSAGWGADNEQFF.

This clone was picked up one time. This chain links TRBV5-6 with TRBJ2-7; 7 bases are a match to TRBD2. V dropped 1 base and J dropped 3; count of bases not matched to a gene: 13. The germline V gene has CDR1 SGHDT and CDR2 YYEEEE. The CDR3 spans 17 residues. The DNA of the CDR3 is TGTGCCAGCAGCTTGTGGGTGCCGAGGGAGGGATTCTACGAGCAGTACTTC. This sequence encodes CASSLWVPREGFYEQYF.

The chain recombines TRBV18 with TRBJ1-2; no reliable D call. The ends were cut back, 2 bases at V and 3 bases at J, with 10 bases in the middle. Per germline, CDR1 KGHSH and CDR2 LQKENI. The CDR3 has 14 residues. The CDR3 is CASSPTTKDYGYTF. In DNA form, the CDR3 reads TGTGCCAGCTCACCAACGACTAAGGACTATGGCTACACCTTC.

This chain uses TRBV7-6 with TRBJ2-1; 11 nucleotides align to TRBD2. The CDR3 spans 14 residues. Per the germline V gene, CDR1 is SGHVS and CDR2 is FNYEAQ. Trimming at V came to 5 bases and at J to 9 bases, leaving 6 bases not matched to a gene. The CDR3 here is CASSPLAGEGEQFF. The CDR3 DNA reads as TGTGCCAGCAGCCCACTAGCGGGAGAAGGTGAGCAGTTCTTC.

V is TRBV28 and J is TRBJ1-2; D unclear. The CDR3 consists of 13 residues. CDR1 and CDR2 from the germline V gene are MDHEN and SYDVKM. The V gene lost 6 bases and the J gene lost 4 bases, with 12 bases spanning the gap. The DNA for the CDR3 is TGTGCCAGCAGCCGCAGCACGCCCTATGGCTACACCTTC. This sequence encodes CASSRSTPYGYTF.

The genes are TRBV2 and TRBJ1-4, with a tentative D call TRBD1 (6 bases). The V and J ends lost 6 bases and 8 bases respectively, with 10 bases between them. Germline CDR1 SNHLY, CDR2 FYNNEI. The CDR3 length is 12 residues. CDR3 residues: CASRKTGEKLFF. The CDR3 DNA reads TGTGCCAGCAGGAAAACAGGGGAAAAACTGTTTTTT.

The rearrangement links TRBV2 to TRBJ2-7; D not certain. CDR1 SNHLY and CDR2 FYNNEI come from the germline V gene. The CDR3 has 15 residues. The ends were cut back, 8 bases at V and 4 bases at J, with 21 bases in the middle. This CDR3 is CASHLGFRPEYEQYF. CDR3 sequence (DNA): TGTGCCAGCCATCTAGGTTTCAGGCCAGAATACGAGCAGTACTTC.

This chain links TRBV15 with TRBJ2-1; 9 nucleotides line up with TRBD2. Germline V gene lookup returns CDR1 LNHNV and CDR2 YYDKDF (reference sequence). There are 16 residues in the CDR3. V gave up 3 bases and J gave up 0 bases; unmatched junction bases: 3. CDR3 region: CATSRYSGGSYNEQFF. The CDR3, as DNA: TGTGCCACCAGCAGGTATAGCGGGGGCTCCTACAATGAGCAGTTCTTC.

This clone was counted a single time. An end of the junction differs from the germline gene, which may be a read error. V is TRBV19 and J is TRBJ2-5; no clear D gene. The length of the CDR3 is 13 residues. Germline V gives CDR1 LNHDA, CDR2 SQIVND (reference sequence). The CDR3 here is CASSTDFQEPQYF. The CDR3 DNA is TGTGCCAGTAGTACCGACTTCCAAGAGCCCCAGTACTTC.

The V and J genes are TRBV29-1 and TRBJ2-1; 8 bases line up with TRBD2. The CDR3 has 14 amino acids. From germline, CDR1 is SQVTM and CDR2 ANQGSEA. Trimming cost V 6 bases and J 9 bases; bases outside gene matches: 13. CDR3 in DNA: TGCAGCGTGACCGATTTAGCGGGGAAGCCTGAGCAGTTCTTC. The encoded protein is CSVTDLAGKPEQFF.

The chain couples TRBV5-4 to TRBJ2-3; TRBD2 is a possible D gene (6 bases). The germline V gene has CDR1 SGHNT and CDR2 YYREEE (reference sequence). CDR3 length: 14 residues. Trimming left V 3 bases short and J 0 bases short, with 8 bases between. CDR3 DNA: TGTGCCAGCAGCTCCGGGACTAGCACAGATACGCAGTATTTT. Its translation is CASSSGTSTDTQYF.

The chain recombines TRBV28 with TRBJ1-5; D possibly corresponds to TRBD1 (6 bases). Germline-derived CDR1 and CDR2 are MDHEN and SYDVKM. Trimming removed 8 bases at V and 6 bases at J, with 11 bases between. The CDR3 spans 12 residues. CDR3 region: CASEGGTQPQHF. The DNA for the CDR3 is TGTGCCAGCGAGGGGGGTACTCAGCCCCAGCATTTT. Variable domain in full (rest from reference TRBV28 and TRBJ1-5): DVKVTQSSRYLVKRTGEKVFLECVQDMDHENMFWYRQDPGLGLRLIYFSYDVKMKEKGDIPEGYSVSREKKERFSLILESASTNQTSMYLCASEGGTQPQHFGDGTRLSIL.

The V call is TRBV14, the J call TRBJ2-1; 7 bases match TRBD2. Germline CDR1 is SGHDN and CDR2 is FVKESK. The CDR3 is 15 amino acids. J lost 4 bases, V lost 4 bases, and 7 bases had no gene match. In DNA form, the CDR3 reads TGTGCCAGCAGCCCCTACGCTAGCGGATACAATGAGCAGTTCTTC. It translates to CASSPYASGYNEQFF.

The count of this clone is one. The chain uses TRBV28 and TRBJ2-5; TRBD2 aligns across 7 bases. Germline CDR1 reads MDHEN; CDR2 reads SYDVKM. Trimming took 9 bases from V and 3 from J; bases not matched to a gene: 13. This CDR3 has 15 residues. The DNA of the CDR3 is TGTGCCAGTAGGCGGGGGAGGAATAGAGAAGAGACCCAGTACTTC. Translation gives CASRRGRNREETQYF.

V usage is TRBV19 and J usage is TRBJ1-5; 8 bases align to TRBD1. Germline CDR1 LNHDA, CDR2 SQIVND (reference sequence). With V trimmed by 6 bases and J by 0 bases, 10 bases remained unmatched. The CDR3 has 17 amino acids. The DNA of the CDR3 is TGTGCCAGTAGGATGAGGACAGGGCCTTATAGCAATCAGCCCCAGCATTTT. This encodes CASRMRTGPYSNQPQHF. Supplemented by reference TRBV19 and TRBJ1-5, the full variable domain reads DGGITQSPKYLFRKEGQNVTLSCEQNLNHDAMYWYRQDPGQGLRLIYYSQIVNDFQKGDIAEGYSVSREKKESFPLTVTSAQKNPTAFYLCASRMRTGPYSNQPQHFGDGTRLSIL.

The rearrangement uses TRBV27 and TRBJ1-6; D is ambiguous. The CDR3 extends over 15 amino acids. V was pared by 3 bases and J by 2 bases, with 8 bases between. The germline gives CDR1 MNHEY, CDR2 SMNVEV (reference sequence). DNA for the CDR3: TGTGCCAGCAGTTTCCGGGATCCCTATAATTCACCCCTCCACTTT. Protein: CASSFRDPYNSPLHF.

The chain employs TRBV27 and TRBJ1-6; 7 positions match TRBD1. CDR1 and CDR2 (germline): MNHEY, SMNVEV (reference sequence). This CDR3 is built from 14 residues. The trim removed 5 bases at V and 7 bases at J, leaving 5 bases unmatched. In nucleotides, the CDR3 is TGTGCCAGCAGTATCCGGGACAGCAATTCACCCCTCCACTTT. It specifies CASSIRDSNSPLHF.

This rearrangement joins TRBV9 to TRBJ1-2; 7 nucleotides align to TRBD1. This CDR3 has 13 residues. V lost 4 bases to trimming and J lost 4 bases; unmatched junction nucleotides: 4. The germline V gene encodes CDR1 SGDLS and CDR2 YYNGEE. CDR3 amino acids: CASSQTGFYGYTF. The CDR3 bases are TGTGCCAGCAGCCAGACAGGGTTCTATGGCTACACCTTC.

This clone came up a few times. The chain carries TRBV27 and TRBJ2-1; D is unresolved. Germline V gene data show CDR1 as MNHEY and CDR2 as SMNVEV (reference sequence). The CDR3 is made up of 14 amino acids. The V end was cut by 0 bases, the J end by 4 bases, with 7 bases between. This CDR3 reads CASSLSGRYNEQFF. The CDR3 DNA is TGTGCCAGCAGTTTATCAGGCAGATACAATGAGCAGTTCTTC.

The V call is TRBV9, the J call TRBJ2-7; 9 bases fit TRBD2. CDR3 length equals 14 residues. Germline CDR1 is SGDLS and CDR2 is YYNGEE. V dropped 0 bases and J dropped 4; count of bases not matched to a gene: 2. CDR3 sequence: CASSVAAGGYEQYF. CDR3 bases: TGTGCCAGCAGCGTAGCAGCGGGAGGTTACGAGCAGTACTTC.

The rearrangement links TRBV6-5 to TRBJ1-2, with D unclear. CDR1 is MNHEY, CDR2 SVGAGI, per germline. This CDR3 is 13 amino acids long. V lost 6 bases, J lost 3 bases, and 11 bases lay in between. The CDR3 DNA reads TGTGCCAGCAGCAACGCGGGTCACTATGGCTACACCTTC. Translation: CASSNAGHYGYTF.

The chain has TRBV28 and TRBJ1-5; the D gene is possibly TRBD1 (5 bases). The V gene lost 3 bases and the J gene lost 9 bases, with 12 bases spanning the gap. Germline values: CDR1 MDHEN, CDR2 SYDVKM. This CDR3 spans 13 amino acids. The CDR3 sequence is CASSLAGRGPQHF. DNA for the CDR3: TGTGCCAGCAGTTTGGCTGGGAGGGGGCCCCAGCATTTT. The full variable domain, rest sourced from reference TRBV28 and TRBJ1-5, is DVKVTQSSRYLVKRTGEKVFLECVQDMDHENMFWYRQDPGLGLRLIYFSYDVKMKEKGDIPEGYSVSREKKERFSLILESASTNQTSMYLCASSLAGRGPQHFGDGTRLSIL.

The V and J genes are TRBV29-1 and TRBJ2-2; no reliable D call. Germline CDR1 is SQVTM and CDR2 is ANQGSEA. The germline V and J ends were trimmed by 1 base and 5 bases, with 11 bases remaining between them. The CDR3 loop spans 14 amino acids. CDR3: CSVEVITGTGELFF. The CDR3 DNA sequence: TGCAGCGTTGAAGTCATTACGGGTACCGGGGAGCTGTTTTTT.